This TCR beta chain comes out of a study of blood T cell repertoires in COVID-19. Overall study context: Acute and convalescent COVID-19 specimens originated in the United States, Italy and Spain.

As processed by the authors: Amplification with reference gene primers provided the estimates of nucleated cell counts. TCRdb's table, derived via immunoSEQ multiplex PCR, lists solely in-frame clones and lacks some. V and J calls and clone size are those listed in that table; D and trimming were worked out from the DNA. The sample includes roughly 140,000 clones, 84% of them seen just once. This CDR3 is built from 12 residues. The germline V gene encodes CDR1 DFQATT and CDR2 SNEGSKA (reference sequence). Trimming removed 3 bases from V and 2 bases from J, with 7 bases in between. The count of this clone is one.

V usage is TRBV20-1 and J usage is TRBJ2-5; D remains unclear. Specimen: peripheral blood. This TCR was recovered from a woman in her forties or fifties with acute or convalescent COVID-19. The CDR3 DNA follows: TGCAGTGCTAGTGTCCAGCAAGAGACCCAGTACTTC. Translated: CSASVQQETQYF.